Sequencing of this T cell receptor beta chain was carried out in a study of T cell repertoires in cytomegalovirus infection. The wider study: Indications came from public TCR beta signatures; they pointed to CMV infection and to a matching HLA type. Study findings and constraints: Ex vivo, HLA-C-restricted CMV-specific TCR beta clonotypes prevailed over the rest of the response. The cumulative frequency of public TCR beta families identified carriers of CMV plus the relevant HLA.

With respect to this clonotype: Its antigen is currently unknown.

Via MiXCR, TCRdb re-called the reads, giving one row per CDR3 protein. The data show over 450,000 distinct CDR3 sequences, around 11% seen once. The source of this sequence is a human donor in good health (CMV status not recorded). Some clones in this sample may be carry-over from other donors' samples. Sequenced input: PBMCs.

CDR3 loop: CASSARTGGVKTQYF. The CDR3 DNA sequence: TGTGCCAGCAGCGCCCGGACAGGGGGCGTAAAGACCCAGTACTTC. The J gene is TRBJ2-5, the V gene TRBV2, with 11 positions matching TRBD1. V trimming: 6 bases; J trimming: 6 bases; junction bases outside the gene matches: 9. This CDR3 is 15 amino acids long. CDR1 and CDR2 (germline): SNHLY, FYNNEI.